These 13 T cell receptor beta chains were all obtained from the same sample, sequenced in a study of blood T cells in healthy people across ages. Alongside a J-beta primer mix, a sample-barcoded 5' primer served in a second PCR lasting about 6 to 11 cycles. TCRdb re-analysed the 5' RACE reads in MiXCR, keeping a single row per CDR3 protein. Among 850,000 or so distinct CDR3 sequences listed, roughly 26% were seen once. The source material was blood. These receptors came from a woman older than 75 in good health.

The chain uses TRBV12-3 or TRBV12-4 and TRBJ1-4; D gene unclear. The CDR3 is 15 amino acids. With 6 bases removed from V and 0 bases from J, the gap between germline ends came to 11 bases. CDR3 region: CASSRISTTNEKLFF. The CDR3 DNA is TGTGCCAGCAGCCGGATTAGTACAACTAATGAAAAACTGTTTTTT.

About this clonotype: No conserved phenylalanine or tryptophan is present at the end of the CDR3, so a read error is the likely explanation. The chain couples TRBV5-1 to TRBJ2-3, with a possible D match to TRBD2 (6 bases). Trimming pared 3 bases from V and 4 bases from J, leaving 18 bases between. CDR1 and CDR2 (germline): SGHRS, YFSETQ. The CDR3 runs to 16 residues. The CDR3 nucleotides are TGCGCCAGCAGCTCAACTCTGGCGGGGTCTTCAGATACGCAGTATTGT. Translating it yields CASSSTLAGSSDTQYC.

This clonotype has a count of ten or more. The CDR3 DNA reads TGTGCCAGCAGCGTAGCCAGTCAGGGGGGGTACACTGAAGCTTTCTTT. Translating gives CASSVASQGGYTEAFF. The chain combines TRBV9 with TRBJ1-1, with 7 bases identical to TRBD1. V gave up 0 bases and J gave up 3 bases; unmatched junction bases: 8. The CDR3 consists of 16 residues. Germline lookup yields CDR1 SGDLS and CDR2 YYNGEE.

The rearrangement links TRBV7-2 to TRBJ2-7; D is undetermined. CDR1 is SGHTA, CDR2 FQGNSA, per germline. This CDR3 comprises 12 residues. The ends were cut back, 6 bases at V and 7 bases at J, with 13 bases in the middle. CDR3 loop: CASSLNLGEQYF. As DNA, the CDR3 is TGTGCCAGCAGTTTAAATCTGGGGGAGCAGTACTTC.

This clonotype was counted only a few times. A much larger clone differs by one base, so this may be a read error. The chain recombines TRBV6-6 with TRBJ2-4, with 10 bases identical to TRBD1. The J call may be wrong; the DNA end is better matched by TRBJ2-7. CDR3 size: 14 residues. From germline, CDR1 is MNHNY and CDR2 SVGAGI (reference sequence). The CDR3 DNA sequence: TGTGCCAGCAGAAAGACAGGGGGCTGCGACGAGCAGTACTTC. This sequence encodes CASRKTGGCDEQYF.

This clonotype has only a few counts. The chain carries TRBV6-5 and TRBJ2-5, with 9 bases fitting TRBD1. V trimming: 5 bases; J trimming: 3 bases; junction bases outside the gene matches: 1. The CDR3 has 13 amino acids. Germline V gene sequence: CDR1 MNHEY, CDR2 SVGAGI. The CDR3 here is CASSRQGEETQYF. CDR3 DNA: TGTGCCAGCAGTAGACAGGGGGAAGAGACCCAGTACTTC.

This clonotype was seen ten or more times. The V and J genes are TRBV7-2 and TRBJ1-4, with TRBD1 as a possible D gene (5 bases). The germline gives CDR1 SGHTA, CDR2 FQGNSA. V lost 2 bases, J lost 8 bases, and 12 bases lay in between. CDR3 length: 14 amino acids. CDR3 sequence reads: CASSLSQGGEKLFF. The CDR3 nucleotides are TGTGCCAGCAGCTTATCGCAGGGAGGGGAAAAACTGTTTTTT.

The rearrangement joins TRBV3-1 to TRBJ2-3; 7 bases align to TRBD2. Germline CDR1 is LGHDT and CDR2 is YNNKEL (reference sequence). Trimming took 1 base from V and 14 from J; bases not matched to a gene: 6. The CDR3 is 12 residues long. Here the CDR3 DNA reads TGTGCCAGCAGCCAAGTGAGCGGGGAGCCGTATTTT. As protein: CASSQVSGEPYF.

A word on this clonotype: With a much larger clone just one base away, this may be a read error. This chain uses TRBV6-2 or TRBV6-3 with TRBJ2-7; the D is unclear. This CDR3 has 14 amino acids. CDR1 is MNHEY and CDR2 is SVGEGT in the germline V gene. The CDR3 region is CAGSPTPTSYEQYF. The CDR3 bases are TGTGCCGGCAGCCCTACTCCAACCTCCTACGAGCAGTACTTC.

On this clonotype: A far more abundant clone sits one base away, making this likely a read error. The rearrangement links TRBV12-3 or TRBV12-4 to TRBJ1-6; TRBD1 is a possible D gene (6 bases). The CDR3 spans 14 residues. V was cut by 6 bases and J by 8 bases, with 14 bases left in between. The CDR3 DNA sequence: TGTGCCAGCAGCCCGACAGGCCTGGATTCACCCCTCCACTTT. Protein product: CASSPTGLDSPLHF.

There are many counts of this clonotype. The rearrangement joins TRBV4-3 to TRBJ2-3; 8 bases are a match to TRBD2. V shed 0 bases, J shed 5 bases, and the junction held 13 bases outside the gene matches. Germline V gene data show CDR1 as LGHNA and CDR2 as YSLEER. The CDR3 contains 18 residues. CDR3 sequence reads: CASSQEPPFRGGLDTQYF. The CDR3 nucleotides read TGCGCCAGCAGCCAAGAGCCCCCTTTTCGGGGGGGCTTAGATACGCAGTATTTT.

V and J are TRBV25-1 and TRBJ2-1; 11 bases are a match to TRBD2. The CDR3 is 16 amino acids. From germline, CDR1 is MGHDK and CDR2 SYGVNS. CDR3 sequence (DNA): TGTACCGGCAGTGAACGTGGTAGCGGGGGGGAGGGTGAGCAGTTCTTC. It encodes CTGSERGSGGEGEQFF.

This clonotype was counted ten times or more. With a much larger clone just one base away, this may be a read error. V gene TRBV29-1 combines with J gene TRBJ1-2; no reliable D call. The CDR3 runs to 13 residues. In germline, CDR1 is SQVTM, CDR2 ANQGSEA. V shed 7 bases and J shed 6 bases, with 18 bases lying between them. The CDR3 nucleotides read TGCAGCGCCTACGAAAGAGGGCGCAATGGCTACACCTTC. Its translation: CSAYERGRNGYTF.